What follows is one T cell receptor beta chain and its context. From germline, CDR1 is LNHDA and CDR2 SQIVND (reference sequence). This CDR3 comprises 18 residues. Trimming removed 1 base from V and 4 bases from J, with 19 bases in between. The sample comes from a study of shared clonotypes between healthy human individuals. Profiled with immunoSEQ multiplex PCR; TCRdb holds only in-frame clones, not every one. Among approximately 840,000 clones listed, approximately 97% were seen once. CD45RO-negative CD8 cells positively selected for CCR7 made up the naive population, which excluded terminally differentiated effector memory CD45RA+ cells. There were only Caucasian adults among the donors, and all lived in Nashville, Tennessee.

This TCR derives from a man under 40 in good health. This chain uses TRBV19 with TRBJ2-2; D may be TRBD1 (6 bases). Sequencing was performed on naive CD8+ T cells sorted from blood. This CDR3 is CASSIAGFYRASTGELFF. CDR3 nucleotides: TGTGCCAGTAGTATAGCCGGATTCTACAGGGCTAGCACCGGGGAGCTGTTTTTT.